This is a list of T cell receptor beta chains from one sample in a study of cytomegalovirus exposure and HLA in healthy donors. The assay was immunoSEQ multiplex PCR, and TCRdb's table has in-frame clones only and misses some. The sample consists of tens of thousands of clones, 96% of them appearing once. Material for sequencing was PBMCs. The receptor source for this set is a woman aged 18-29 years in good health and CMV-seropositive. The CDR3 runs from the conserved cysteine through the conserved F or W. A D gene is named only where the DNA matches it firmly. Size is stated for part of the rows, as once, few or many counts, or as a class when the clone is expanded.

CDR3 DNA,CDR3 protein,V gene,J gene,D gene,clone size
TGTGCCATCAGTCCAGGGGTCGGGGAGCTGTTTTTT,CAISPGVGELFF,TRBV10-3,TRBJ2-2,-,-
TGTGTCGTAGATCGAGGGTACTATGGCTACACCTTC,CVVDRGYYGYTF,TRBV30,TRBJ1-2,-,-
TGTGCCAGCAGCAATCTAGCGGCTCAGGAGCAGTTCTTC,CASSNLAAQEQFF,TRBV28,TRBJ2-1,TRBD2,once
TGTGCCAGCAGCCCCGGGGAGGATACGCAGTATTTT,CASSPGEDTQYF,TRBV7-2,TRBJ2-3,-,-
TGCAGCGTTTCCGGGACTAGCGGGAGCTCCTACAATGAGCAGTTCTTC,CSVSGTSGSSYNEQFF,TRBV29-1,TRBJ2-1,TRBD2,-
TGCGCCAGCAGCCAAGATACGGCAGATACGCAGTATTTT,CASSQDTADTQYF,TRBV4-3,TRBJ2-3,-,-
TGTGCCAGCAATTCGCCCCACCAGGGCTATGGCTACACCTTC,CASNSPHQGYGYTF,TRBV6-5,TRBJ1-2,-,-
TGCAGCGTTGAAGGGACAGAAGATGGCTACACCTTC,CSVEGTEDGYTF,TRBV29-1,TRBJ1-2,-,once
TGTGCCAGTAGCCGCCGGACCGGGGTGTTGGAGACCCAGTACTTC,CASSRRTGVLETQYF,TRBV19,TRBJ2-5,-,-
TGTGCCAGCAGCCAGATAGCGGGGGGCTACAATGAGCAGTTCTTC,CASSQIAGGYNEQFF,TRBV27,TRBJ2-1,TRBD2,-
TGTGCCAGCAGCCAAGATACAGGGGGGGTTTTGCGCGAGCAGTACTTC,CASSQDTGGVLREQYF,TRBV14,TRBJ2-7,-,-
TGTGCCAGCAGCTCCGCCGACAGGCTAAGGGATGAGCAGTTCTTC,CASSSADRLRDEQFF,TRBV7-9,TRBJ2-1,-,-
TGTGCCTGGAGTGTACAGGCAACTACGGCTGGCTACACCTTC,CAWSVQATTAGYTF,TRBV30,TRBJ1-2,-,-
TGCGCCAGCAGCCTTAGACTAGCGGGGAACACCGGGGAGCTGTTTTTT,CASSLRLAGNTGELFF,TRBV4-1,TRBJ2-2,TRBD2,-
TGTGCCAGCAGTGGGGAACAGGGGATCGGGGAGCTGTTTTTT,CASSGEQGIGELFF,TRBV6-4,TRBJ2-2,TRBD1,-
TGTGCCAGCAGTCTAGTAGGCGGAGACAATGAGCAGTTCTTC,CASSLVGGDNEQFF,TRBV28,TRBJ2-1,-,-
TGTGCCAGTCGAGCGGCAGGGAACACCGGGGAGCTGTTTTTT,CASRAAGNTGELFF,TRBV9,TRBJ2-2,-,-
TGTGCCAGCAGTTCGACGGGAGGGAACACAGATACGCAGTATTTT,CASSSTGGNTDTQYF,TRBV6-5,TRBJ2-3,TRBD2,-
TGCGCCAGCAGCTTCCTAGCGGAGAGCACAGATACGCAGTATTTT,CASSFLAESTDTQYF,TRBV5-1,TRBJ2-3,TRBD2,-
TGCGCCAGCAGCCAGATACAGATTAACTATGGCTACACCTTC,CASSQIQINYGYTF,TRBV4-1,TRBJ1-2,-,once
TGCAGCGTCGGGGGGCGGTTGAACACTGAAGCTTTCTTT,CSVGGRLNTEAFF,TRBV29-1,TRBJ1-1,-,once
TGTGCCAGCCGGGACTCCTTGAAAAACATTCAGTACTTC,CASRDSLKNIQYF,TRBV19,TRBJ2-4,-,-
TGTGCCAGCAGAATGGCGGGAGGGCCCTACGAGCAGTACTTC,CASRMAGGPYEQYF,TRBV11-2,TRBJ2-7,TRBD2,-
TGTGCCAGCTTAAGGGACACCCTCACAGATACGCAGTATTTT,CASLRDTLTDTQYF,TRBV18,TRBJ2-3,-,-
TGTAATACCGTTAAGGGGGCCAGTAACTATGGCTACACCTTC,CNTVKGASNYGYTF,TRBV6-1,TRBJ1-2,TRBD1,-
TGTGCCAGTAGTATCCTGCGGGATAACACCGGGGAGCTGTTTTTT,CASSILRDNTGELFF,TRBV19,TRBJ2-2,-,-
TGTGCCAGCAGTCTCAAGGGGGACTACAATGAGCAGTTCTTC,CASSLKGDYNEQFF,TRBV28,TRBJ2-1,-,-
TGTGCCAGCAGTTTAGGGGCACCCTACGAGCAGTACTTC,CASSLGAPYEQYF,TRBV28,TRBJ2-7,-,-
TGTGCCTGGGGACCTAGCGGGAGGGCCCCCGGGGAGCTGTTTTTT,CAWGPSGRAPGELFF,TRBV30,TRBJ2-2,TRBD2,-
TGTGCCAGCTCACTCCAGCGGGAGGGCCTGTGGGAGCAGTACTTC,CASSLQREGLWEQYF,TRBV18,TRBJ2-7,TRBD2,-
TGTGCCAGCAGTTTTTATAAACTGACAGGGGGCTACGAGCAGTACTTC,CASSFYKLTGGYEQYF,TRBV28,TRBJ2-7,TRBD1,-
TGTGCCAGCAGCTCCATCCAGGGGGCTACGGGAAACACCATATATTTT,CASSSIQGATGNTIYF,TRBV11-2,TRBJ1-3,TRBD1,-
TGCGCCAGCAGCCAAGGGACTAGCGTCTACGAGCAGTACTTC,CASSQGTSVYEQYF,TRBV4-3,TRBJ2-7,TRBD2,once
TGCGCCAGCAGCCAAGAAGGGCGGGGTGCGGACGAGCAGTACTTC,CASSQEGRGADEQYF,TRBV4-1,TRBJ2-7,-,once
TGTGCCAGCAGGAAGCGGGAGCCGCAAAAGACCCAGTACTTC,CASRKREPQKTQYF,TRBV6-5,TRBJ2-5,TRBD2,-
TGTGCCAGCACCATGACCGGGGAGACCCAGTACTTC,CASTMTGETQYF,TRBV28,TRBJ2-5,-,-
TGTGCCAGCACCGCCGATCTACGGACTCATGATAGCAATCAGCCCCAGCATTTT,CASTADLRTHDSNQPQHF,TRBV9,TRBJ1-5,-,-
TGTGCCAGCAGCTTAGTAGGCGGGGGGCGTGAGCAGTTCTTC,CASSLVGGGREQFF,TRBV11-2,TRBJ2-1,TRBD2,once
TGTGCCAGTAGTCCCCTCGAGAGCTCCTACGAGCAGTACTTC,CASSPLESSYEQYF,TRBV19,TRBJ2-7,-,-
TGTGCCAGCAGCCAGGCGCTAGCTTACGAGCAGTACTTC,CASSQALAYEQYF,TRBV14,TRBJ2-7,-,once
TGTGCCAGCAGCTTCTGGTCAACAGGGCTAACAACTTCAGGAAACACCATATATTTT,CASSFWSTGLTTSGNTIYF,TRBV7-9,TRBJ1-3,-,-
TGCAGCGTGGATCGGGGACAGGGGGCCGGAGAGCAGTACTTC,CSVDRGQGAGEQYF,TRBV29-1,TRBJ2-7,TRBD1,-
TGCGCCAGCAGCCAAGAGTCGGGGAAGGGGACCCAGTACTTC,CASSQESGKGTQYF,TRBV4-3,TRBJ2-5,-,-
TGCGCCAGCAGCCAAGAACTTGGGCGGAGACAGACGGAAAAACTGTTTTTT,CASSQELGRRQTEKLFF,TRBV4-3,TRBJ1-4,-,-
TGTGCCAGCAGTCCCCAAGGGGGCGAGCAGTACTTC,CASSPQGGEQYF,TRBV28,TRBJ2-7,-,-
TGTGCTAGTGGTACGCCGTGGACAGGGGAAGCTTTCTTT,CASGTPWTGEAFF,TRBV12-5,TRBJ1-1,TRBD1,-
TGTGCCAGCAGTTACTCGACGCGGCCGATAAATGAAAAACTGTTTTTT,CASSYSTRPINEKLFF,TRBV6-5,TRBJ1-4,-,-
TGTGCCAGCAGGTCCCGGGACAGGGACTACGAGCAGTACTTC,CASRSRDRDYEQYF,TRBV6-5,TRBJ2-7,TRBD1,-
TGTGCCACGCAAAAGGGACAGCTATCCTACGAGCAGTACTTC,CATQKGQLSYEQYF,TRBV28,TRBJ2-7,TRBD1,-
TGCGCCAGCAGCTTGTCTGACAGGGGGAACGAGCAGTACTTC,CASSLSDRGNEQYF,TRBV5-1,TRBJ2-7,TRBD1,-
TGCGCCAGCAGCTTATTCGCGGGAGAGGGTGAGACCCAGTACTTC,CASSLFAGEGETQYF,TRBV5-1,TRBJ2-5,TRBD2,-
TGTGCCAGCACGCGACACCCTAATGAAAAACTGTTTTTT,CASTRHPNEKLFF,TRBV28,TRBJ1-4,-,-
TGCGCCAGCAGCCAAGCGGGGATGGGAAAGACGGAGTATTTT,CASSQAGMGKTEYF,TRBV4-1,TRBJ2-3,-,-
TGTGCCAGCACCATAACAGGGGGCACTGAAGCTTTCTTT,CASTITGGTEAFF,TRBV25-1,TRBJ1-1,TRBD1,-
TGTGCCAGCAGCCAAGATTACGGGAGGGCGGACGAGCAGTACTTC,CASSQDYGRADEQYF,TRBV14,TRBJ2-7,TRBD2,many